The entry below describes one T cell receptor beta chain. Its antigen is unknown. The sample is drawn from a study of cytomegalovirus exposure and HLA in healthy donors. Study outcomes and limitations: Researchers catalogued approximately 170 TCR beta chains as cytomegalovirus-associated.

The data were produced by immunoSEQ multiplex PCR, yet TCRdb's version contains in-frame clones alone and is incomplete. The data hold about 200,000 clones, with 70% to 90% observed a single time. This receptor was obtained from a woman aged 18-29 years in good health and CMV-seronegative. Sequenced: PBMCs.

CDR3 region: CASFGYEQYF. The CDR3 DNA is TGTGCCAGCTTCGGGTACGAGCAGTACTTC. This sequence joins TRBV2 and TRBJ2-7; no clear D. Germline CDR1 reads SNHLY; CDR2 reads FYNNEI. The CDR3 has 10 residues. Trimming removed 8 bases from V and 4 bases from J, with 6 bases in between.